This T cell receptor beta chain appears in the sequencing data of a study of blood T cell repertoires in COVID-19. Assay used: immunoSEQ multiplex PCR; TCRdb lists only in-frame clones, some missing. The table has some 280,000 clones, around four fifths seen once. The CDR3 has 15 residues. In germline, CDR1 is SGHRS, CDR2 YFSETQ. Between the trimmed V and J ends, which lost 0 bases and 6 bases, there was a span of 13 bases. This chain uses TRBV5-1 with TRBJ2-1; D gene uncertain. This TCR derives from a woman in her forties or fifties with active or convalescent COVID-19. Sequencing used peripheral blood. In nucleotides, the CDR3 is TGCGCCAGCAGCTTGGGACTGTCATCCCTCAATGAGCAGTTCTTC. Protein: CASSLGLSSLNEQFF. Looking up the rest from reference TRBV5-1 and TRBJ2-1 gives the full variable domain: KAGVTQTPRYLIKTRGQQVTLSCSPISGHRSVSWYQQTPGQGLQFLFEYFSETQRNKGNFPGRFSGRQFSNSRSEMNVSTLELGDSALYLCASSLGLSSLNEQFFGPGTRLTVL.